Here is one TCR beta chain with its context. CDR1 LGHNA and CDR2 YSLEER come from the germline V gene. The CDR3 sequence is 15 residues long. J was trimmed by 9 bases and V by 3 bases; bases with no gene match: 9. Per the original data handling: For nucleated cells, counts were estimated from reference gene primer amplification. Assay: immunoSEQ multiplex PCR; the TCRdb copy retains only in-frame clones and omits some. V, J and clone size reflect that table, while D and trimming were determined from the DNA. The data contain some 300,000 clones, around 87% of them singletons. The data stem from a study of blood T cell repertoires in COVID-19. One Seattle source followed patients from active infection through their disease course.

The chain uses TRBV4-3 and TRBJ2-1; 9 bases map to TRBD1. This TCR derives from a woman between 40 and 55 years old with COVID-19, enrolled during active disease. Sequencing used peripheral blood. The CDR3 is CASSHPDRGQVEQFF. CDR3 bases: TGCGCCAGCAGCCACCCGGACAGGGGCCAAGTTGAGCAGTTCTTC.